Listed below are T cell receptor beta chains from one sample, sequenced in a study of T cell responses to AZD1222 COVID-19 vaccine. Sequenced by immunoSEQ multiplex PCR; TCRdb stores in-frame clones only, minus some. The sample records 130,000 or so clones, approximately 90% being singletons. Sequenced material: peripheral blood, taken 28 days after the second AZD1222 dose. These receptors all come from an adult who received the AZD1222 COVID-19 vaccine. CDR3s include the opening cysteine and the closing phenylalanine or tryptophan. Fields, in order: D gene, J gene, V gene, clone size, CDR3 protein, CDR3 DNA. D genes are given only for firm matches. Size is stated for part of the rows, as once, few or many counts, or as a class when the clone is expanded.

TRBD2 | TRBJ2-5 | TRBV10-3 | - | CAISDRGSGASQETQYF | TGTGCCATCAGTGATAGAGGGAGCGGGGCCTCCCAAGAGACCCAGTACTTC
- | TRBJ2-5 | TRBV15 | few | CATSRVTERTGTKETQYF | TGTGCCACCAGCAGAGTAACTGAGAGGACTGGGACCAAAGAGACCCAGTACTTC
- | TRBJ2-1 | TRBV11-2 | - | CASSQGPHNEQFF | TGTGCCAGCAGCCAAGGTCCCCACAATGAGCAGTTCTTC
TRBD1 | TRBJ2-7 | TRBV20-1 | - | CSASRDRGYEQYF | TGCAGTGCTAGTAGGGACAGGGGATACGAGCAGTACTTC
- | TRBJ2-5 | TRBV19 | - | CASSMSRETQYF | TGTGCCAGTAGTATGTCAAGAGAGACCCAGTACTTC
- | TRBJ2-2 | TRBV6-5 | - | CASSYSWTTTGELFF | TGTGCCAGCAGTTACTCGTGGACTACCACCGGGGAGCTGTTTTTT
- | TRBJ1-5 | TRBV4-3 | - | CASSQDGTVNQPQHF | TGCGCCAGCAGCCAAGACGGGACGGTCAATCAGCCCCAGCATTTT
TRBD2 | TRBJ2-7 | TRBV5-6 | - | CASSLASGAYEQYF | TGTGCCAGCAGCTTGGCTAGCGGGGCCTACGAGCAGTACTTC
- | TRBJ2-2 | TRBV7-3 | - | CASSPGYSNTGELFF | TGTGCCAGCAGCCCCGGGTATTCGAACACCGGGGAGCTGTTTTTT
- | TRBJ1-6 | TRBV7-9 | - | CASSQTGVDSPLHF | TGTGCCAGCAGCCAGACAGGAGTAGATTCACCCCTCCACTTT
- | TRBJ1-1 | TRBV10-3 | - | CAISVGDRTEAFF | TGTGCCATCAGTGTTGGGGATCGGACTGAAGCTTTCTTT
- | TRBJ1-6 | TRBV12-3/TRBV12-4 | - | CASIKDQYSPLHF | TGTGCCAGCATTAAGGACCAATATTCACCCCTCCACTTT
- | TRBJ2-1 | TRBV12-3/TRBV12-4 | - | CASSSQDNEQFF | TGTGCCAGCAGTTCACAGGACAATGAGCAGTTCTTC
- | TRBJ1-2 | TRBV19 | - | CASSIDTVNYGYTF | TGTGCCAGTAGTATTGACACCGTAAACTATGGCTACACCTTC
- | TRBJ1-1 | TRBV5-5 | - | CASSFGDTEAFF | TGTGCCAGCAGCTTCGGGGACACTGAAGCTTTCTTT
- | TRBJ1-1 | TRBV11-2 | - | CASSSHTEAFF | TGTGCCAGCAGCTCCCACACTGAAGCTTTCTTT